This T cell receptor beta chain was sequenced for a study of T-cell reconstitution after alpha-beta-depleted transplantation in children. General observations from the study: For some patients, TCRbeta diversity was high at day 60 because of recipient T cells and thymic progenitors that survived. There were reportedly several hundred expanded graft clones from which alpha-beta T cells came about two months after transplant.

Unique molecular identifiers were incorporated into the prepared TCRbeta library. TCRdb re-derived calls from the PCR reads in MiXCR, one entry per CDR3 protein. The sample has 580,000 or so distinct CDR3 sequences, about 23% seen once. The CDR3 consists of 15 residues. Germline CDR1 reads DFQATT; CDR2 reads SNEGSKA (reference sequence). The ends lost 0 bases at V and 6 bases at J; junction bases unmatched: 8. This clonotype has ten or more counts. The antigen is unknown. Specimen: PBMCs, mostly from graft donor cells, collected 360 days after TCRalphabeta/CD19-depleted stem cell transplant. The sequence was obtained from a boy younger than two who had a stem cell transplant for acute myeloid leukemia, so the T cells may come from the graft donor. The chain is built from TRBV20-1 and TRBJ2-1; TRBD2 agrees at 7 bases. This chain's CDR3 is CSARDRGGLINEQFF. The CDR3 bases are TGCAGTGCTAGAGATCGCGGGGGACTTATCAATGAGCAGTTCTTC.